This T cell receptor (beta chain) came from a study of cytomegalovirus exposure and HLA in healthy donors. Trimming took 3 bases from V and 4 from J, leaving 16 bases between them. CDR3 size: 16 residues. Germline V gene sequence: CDR1 WNHNN, CDR2 SYGVQD (reference sequence). General observations from the study: Analysis performed later showed TCR beta chains linked to HLA being more clonally expanded than equally common others. The number of N-insertions in an Asian-associated ancestry cluster was reportedly below the roughly 660-donor mean in a later analysis. Most TCR sequences proved rare, with some public TCRs found in many donors.

PCR used 60 Vbeta primers and 13 Jbeta primers. Sequenced by immunoSEQ multiplex PCR; TCRdb stores in-frame clones only, minus some. Of about 280,000 clones detected, approximately 90% appear once; the ten largest clones hold approximately 2.2%. About this clone itself: Its antigen is still unknown.

The sequence was obtained from a woman under 30 in good health and CMV-seronegative. This chain uses TRBV10-1 with TRBJ2-1; no firm D call. Sequences were obtained from PBMCs. In DNA form, the CDR3 reads TGCGCCAGCAGTGAAGCAATTTATGTGCCTTACAATGAGCAGTTCTTC. It encodes CASSEAIYVPYNEQFF.